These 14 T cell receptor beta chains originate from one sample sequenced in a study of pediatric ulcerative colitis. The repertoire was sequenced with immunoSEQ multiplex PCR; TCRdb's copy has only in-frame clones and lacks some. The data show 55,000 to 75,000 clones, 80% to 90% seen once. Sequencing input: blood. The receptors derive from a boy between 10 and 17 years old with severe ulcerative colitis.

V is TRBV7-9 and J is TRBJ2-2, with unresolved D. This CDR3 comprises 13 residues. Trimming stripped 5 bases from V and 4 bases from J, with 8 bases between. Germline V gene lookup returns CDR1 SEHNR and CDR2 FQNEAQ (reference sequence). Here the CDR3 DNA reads TGTGCCAGCAGCCTAATGGGCACCGGGGAGCTGTTTTTT. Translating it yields CASSLMGTGELFF. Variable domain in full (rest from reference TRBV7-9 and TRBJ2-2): DTGVSQNPRHKITKRGQNVTFRCDPISEHNRLYWYRQTLGQGPEFLTYFQNEAQLEKSRLLSDRFSAERPKGSFSTLEIQRTEQGDSAMYLCASSLMGTGELFFGEGSRLTVL.

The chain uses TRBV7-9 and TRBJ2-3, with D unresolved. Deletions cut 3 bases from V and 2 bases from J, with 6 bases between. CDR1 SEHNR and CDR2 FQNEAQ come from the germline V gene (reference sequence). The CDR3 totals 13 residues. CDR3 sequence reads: CASSFLSTDTQYF. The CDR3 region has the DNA TGTGCCAGCAGCTTTTTGTCCACAGATACGCAGTATTTT.

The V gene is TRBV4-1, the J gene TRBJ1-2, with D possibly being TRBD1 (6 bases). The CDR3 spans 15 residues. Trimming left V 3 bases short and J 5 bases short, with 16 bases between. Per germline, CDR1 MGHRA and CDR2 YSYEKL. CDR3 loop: CASSHPSTGGYGYTF. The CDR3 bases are TGCGCCAGCAGCCATCCGTCGACAGGAGGATATGGCTACACCTTC.

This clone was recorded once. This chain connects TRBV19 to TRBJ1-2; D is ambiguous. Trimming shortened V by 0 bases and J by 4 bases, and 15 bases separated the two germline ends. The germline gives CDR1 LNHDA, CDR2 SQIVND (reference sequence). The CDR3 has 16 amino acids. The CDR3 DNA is TGTGCCAGTAGTATAGATGGTGGCGACTTTGTCTATGGCTACACCTTC. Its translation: CASSIDGGDFVYGYTF.

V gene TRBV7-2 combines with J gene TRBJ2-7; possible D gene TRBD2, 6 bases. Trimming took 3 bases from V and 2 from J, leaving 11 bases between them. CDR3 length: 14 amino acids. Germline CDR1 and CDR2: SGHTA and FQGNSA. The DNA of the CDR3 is TGTGCCAGCAGCTTGGCAGGGAGGCCCTACGAGCAGTACTTC. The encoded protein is CASSLAGRPYEQYF. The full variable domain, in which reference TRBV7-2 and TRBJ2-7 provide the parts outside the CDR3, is GAGVSQSPSNKVTEKGKDVELRCDPISGHTALYWYRQSLGQGLEFLIYFQGNSAPDKSGLPSDRFSAERTGGSVSTLTIQRTQQEDSAVYLCASSLAGRPYEQYFGPGTRLTVT.

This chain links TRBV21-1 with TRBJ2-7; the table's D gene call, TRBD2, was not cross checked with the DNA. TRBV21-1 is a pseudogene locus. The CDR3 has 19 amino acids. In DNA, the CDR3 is TGTGCCAGCAGCAAACGGGGGACTAGCGGGAGGACCATCCCCTACGAGCAGTACTTC. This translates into CASSKRGTSGRTIPYEQYF.

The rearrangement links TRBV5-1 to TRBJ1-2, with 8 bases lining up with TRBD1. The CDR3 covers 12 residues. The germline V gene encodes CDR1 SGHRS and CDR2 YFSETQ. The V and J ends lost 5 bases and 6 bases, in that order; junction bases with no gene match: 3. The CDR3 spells CASSSTGDGYTF. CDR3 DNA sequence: TGCGCCAGCAGTTCGACAGGGGATGGCTACACCTTC. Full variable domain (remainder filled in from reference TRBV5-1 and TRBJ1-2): KAGVTQTPRYLIKTRGQQVTLSCSPISGHRSVSWYQQTPGQGLQFLFEYFSETQRNKGNFPGRFSGRQFSNSRSEMNVSTLELGDSALYLCASSSTGDGYTFGSGTRLTVV.

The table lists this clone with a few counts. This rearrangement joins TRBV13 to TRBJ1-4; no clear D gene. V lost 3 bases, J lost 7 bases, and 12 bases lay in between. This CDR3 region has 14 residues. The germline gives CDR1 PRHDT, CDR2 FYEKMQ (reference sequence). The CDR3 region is CASSFGGRGEKLFF. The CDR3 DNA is TGTGCCAGCAGCTTTGGAGGTCGTGGTGAAAAACTGTTTTTT.

The CDR3: CASSSELNQPQHF. In DNA form, the CDR3 reads TGTGCCAGCAGCTCTGAACTGAATCAGCCCCAGCATTTT. The rearrangement links TRBV7-6 to TRBJ1-5; D is uncertain. This CDR3 has 13 residues. Germline V CDR1 and CDR2: SGHVS, FNYEAQ. Between the trimmed V and J ends, which lost 4 bases and 4 bases, there was a span of 8 bases.

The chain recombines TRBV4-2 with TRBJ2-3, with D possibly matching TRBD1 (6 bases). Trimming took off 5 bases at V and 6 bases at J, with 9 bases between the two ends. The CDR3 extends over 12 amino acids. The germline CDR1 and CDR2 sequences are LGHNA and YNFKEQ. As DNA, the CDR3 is TGTGCCAGCAGCGAGAGGGGGGATACGCAGTATTTT. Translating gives CASSERGDTQYF.

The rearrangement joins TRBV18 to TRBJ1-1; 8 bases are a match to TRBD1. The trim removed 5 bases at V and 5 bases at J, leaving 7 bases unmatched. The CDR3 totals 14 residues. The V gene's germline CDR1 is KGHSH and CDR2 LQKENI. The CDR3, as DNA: TGTGCCAGCTCATCGCGACAGGGGAGGACTGAAGCTTTCTTT. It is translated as CASSSRQGRTEAFF.

The CDR3 DNA reads TGTGCCAGCTCACCCCCCCTGGGTGACTACGAGCAGTACTTC. It codes for CASSPPLGDYEQYF. V usage is TRBV18 and J usage is TRBJ2-7; D ambiguous. The CDR3 contains 14 residues. V lost 3 bases and J 3 bases, leaving 12 bases between the germline ends. Per germline, CDR1 KGHSH and CDR2 LQKENI.

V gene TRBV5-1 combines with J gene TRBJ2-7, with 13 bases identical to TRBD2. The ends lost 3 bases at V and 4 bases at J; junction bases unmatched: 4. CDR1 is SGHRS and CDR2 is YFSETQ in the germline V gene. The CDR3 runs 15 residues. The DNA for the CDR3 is TGCGCCAGCAGCTATGGACTAGCGGGAGAGTACGAGCAGTACTTC. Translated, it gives CASSYGLAGEYEQYF.

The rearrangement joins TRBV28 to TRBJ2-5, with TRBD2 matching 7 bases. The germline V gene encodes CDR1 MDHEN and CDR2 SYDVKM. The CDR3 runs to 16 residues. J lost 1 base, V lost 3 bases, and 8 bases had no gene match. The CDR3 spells CASSLGGQGGQETQYF. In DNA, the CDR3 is TGTGCCAGCAGTTTGGGAGGGCAGGGAGGCCAAGAGACCCAGTACTTC.